This passage covers 24 T cell receptor beta chains from one sample sequenced in a study of identical twins. TCRdb itself ran the 5' RACE reads through MiXCR, one entry per CDR3 protein. The table lists 1.5 million to 2 million distinct CDR3 sequences, under 35% of them singletons. Sequenced sample: cord blood. The source of these receptors is a newborn girl in good health.

This clonotype was recorded a few times. CDR3 nucleotide sequence: TGTGCCAGCAGCCAACGACAGTATAATTCACCCCTCCACTTT. It codes for CASSQRQYNSPLHF. The chain joins TRBV3-1 to TRBJ1-6; D may be TRBD1 (5 bases). Germline V gives CDR1 LGHDT, CDR2 YNNKEL (reference sequence). With 2 bases removed from V and 4 bases from J, the gap between germline ends came to 6 bases. The CDR3 has 14 amino acids.

The chain links TRBV10-3 to TRBJ1-6; D is undetermined. The CDR3 has 12 residues. Germline CDR1 ENHRY, CDR2 SYGVKD. The V end lost 2 bases, the J end lost 9 bases, and 5 bases lay between the germline ends. CDR3 DNA sequence: TGTGCCATCAGTGAGAGGAGTTCACCCCTCCACTTT. Translating gives CAISERSSPLHF.

The sample holds a few counts of this clonotype. The chain combines TRBV4-2 with TRBJ2-7; TRBD1 is a possible D gene (6 bases). This CDR3 contains 14 residues. Trimming stripped 5 bases from V and 3 bases from J, with 14 bases between. Germline V gives CDR1 LGHNA, CDR2 YNFKEQ. The CDR3 loop is CASSFNRVGYEQYF. DNA for the CDR3: TGTGCCAGCAGCTTTAACAGGGTGGGCTACGAGCAGTACTTC.

In its sample, this clonotype was seen a few times. J is TRBJ1-2 and V is TRBV7-9, with D perhaps matching TRBD1 (6 bases). Germline CDR1 reads SEHNR; CDR2 reads FQNEAQ (reference sequence). The V gene lost 5 bases and the J gene lost 5 bases, with 18 bases spanning the gap. CDR3 size: 15 residues. The CDR3 protein is CASSPSGVGSYGYTF. In nucleotides, the CDR3 is TGTGCCAGCAGCCCATCAGGGGTGGGGAGTTATGGCTACACCTTC.

The genes are TRBV10-3 and TRBJ2-3, with 7 bases matching TRBD1. J lost 3 bases, V lost 6 bases, and 9 bases had no gene match. The length of the CDR3 is 15 residues. Germline CDR1 and CDR2: ENHRY and SYGVKD. CDR3 amino acids: CAISNLGQATDTQYF. The CDR3 DNA follows: TGTGCCATCAGCAATCTCGGACAGGCGACAGATACGCAGTATTTT.

This chain joins TRBV28 and TRBJ1-1; D call uncertain. The germline gives CDR1 MDHEN, CDR2 SYDVKM. The V end lost 7 bases, the J end lost 11 bases, and 14 bases lay between the germline ends. The CDR3 contains 11 residues. The CDR3 loop is CASTLGRWAFF. CDR3 nucleotide sequence: TGTGCCAGCACCTTGGGAAGGTGGGCTTTCTTT.

Note on this clonotype: One end of the junction does not line up with germline, which may come from a read error. The CDR3 here is CGVGASGSTGELFF. CDR3 bases: TGCGGCGTTGGGGCTAGCGGGAGCACCGGGGAGCTGTTTTTT. The chain couples TRBV29-1 to TRBJ2-2; the match to TRBD2 covers 10 bases. The CDR3 is 14 residues long. Germline V gene data show CDR1 as SQVTM and CDR2 as ANQGSEA.

The genes are TRBV5-1 and TRBJ2-2; tentatively, D is TRBD1 (5 bases). Trimming shortened V by 7 bases and J by 1 base, and 14 bases separated the two germline ends. Germline CDR1 reads SGHRS; CDR2 reads YFSETQ. CDR3 length equals 15 residues. CDR3 coding DNA: TGCGCCAGCGGGTACCTCGACAGGAACACCGGGGAGCTGTTTTTT. It codes for CASGYLDRNTGELFF.

As for this clonotype: Relative to the germline gene, one junction end is altered; a read error may explain this. The J gene is TRBJ2-7, the V gene TRBV4-1, with TRBD1 identical over 7 bases. The germline V gene encodes CDR1 MGHRA and CDR2 YSYEKL. The CDR3 is made up of 17 amino acids. The CDR3 nucleotides are TGCGCCGGCAGCCAACTTGGCCACCGGGACAGAGCCTACGAGCAGTACTTC. Protein sequence: CAGSQLGHRDRAYEQYF.

This sequence joins TRBV2 and TRBJ1-1; no clear D gene. CDR1 and CDR2 (germline): SNHLY, FYNNEI. The length of the CDR3 is 13 residues. Deletions cut 6 bases from V and 0 bases from J, with 8 bases between. CDR3 DNA: TGTGCCAGCAGAAGGACGGTGAACACTGAAGCTTTCTTT. Its protein is CASRRTVNTEAFF.

This clonotype was counted ten times or more. V is TRBV24-1 and J is TRBJ2-3; the match to TRBD2 covers 7 bases. Trimming cost V 5 bases and J 4 bases; bases outside gene matches: 5. This CDR3 spans 14 amino acids. The V gene's germline CDR1 is KGHDR and CDR2 SFDVKD. As DNA, the CDR3 is TGTGCCACCAGTGGGGCTAGCGGCTCAGATACGCAGTATTTT. This codes for CATSGASGSDTQYF.

This clonotype was observed once. The chain couples TRBV20-1 to TRBJ2-5; D is ambiguous. V dropped 0 bases and J dropped 11 bases, with 22 bases sitting between them. This CDR3 contains 15 residues. CDR1 and CDR2 (germline): DFQATT, SNEGSKA (reference sequence). CDR3 sequence (DNA): TGCAGTGCTAGAGATAGAGTAGAATTGGGCAATGAGCAGTACTTC. Translated, it gives CSARDRVELGNEQYF.

Notes on this clonotype: Compared with germline, one end of the junction differs, possibly owing to a read error. The chain joins TRBV28 to TRBJ2-3; the D gene is possibly TRBD2 (5 bases). Germline V gene lookup returns CDR1 MDHEN and CDR2 SYDVKM. CDR3 length equals 12 residues. This CDR3 is CASWSSTDAQYF. CDR3 DNA sequence: TGTGCCTCCTGGTCTAGCACAGATGCGCAGTATTTT.

This clonotype was detected only a few times. V gene TRBV12-3 or TRBV12-4 combines with J gene TRBJ1-5, with TRBD1 matching over 9 bases. J was trimmed by 4 bases and V by 5 bases; bases with no gene match: 6. The CDR3 loop spans 15 amino acids. Written as DNA, the CDR3 is TGTGCCAGCAGTCACGACAGGGGGGGAAATCAGCCCCAGCATTTT. Amino acids: CASSHDRGGNQPQHF.

The CDR3 is CASSLGARGHSPLHF. CDR3 DNA sequence: TGTGCCAGCAGTTTGGGGGCAAGGGGACATTCACCCCTCCACTTT. V is TRBV12-3 or TRBV12-4 and J is TRBJ1-6; TRBD1 might be the D (6 bases). V shed 3 bases and J shed 8 bases, with 14 bases lying between them. The CDR3 is 15 residues long.

The CDR3 is CATSERQGSEQFF. The CDR3 DNA reads TGTGCCACCAGTGAAAGACAGGGGTCTGAGCAGTTCTTC. The chain uses TRBV24-1 and TRBJ2-1, with TRBD1 matching 8 bases. This CDR3 has 13 amino acids. The junction had 4 bases not matched to a gene; V was cut back by 4 bases and J by 9 bases. Germline values: CDR1 KGHDR, CDR2 SFDVKD.

This chain links TRBV6-5 with TRBJ1-2; D unclear. The germline V gene encodes CDR1 MNHEY and CDR2 SVGAGI. This CDR3 is 16 amino acids long. Deletions cut 0 bases from V and 5 bases from J, with 16 bases between. In DNA form, the CDR3 reads TGTGCCAGCAGTTACTCGGGCTTTTCCGTATGGTATGGCTACACCTTC. Its translation: CASSYSGFSVWYGYTF.

The chain links TRBV11-2 to TRBJ2-3, with 7 bases lining up with TRBD2. Trimming removed 1 base from V and 2 bases from J; junction bases left unmatched: 6. CDR1 SGHAT and CDR2 FQNNGV come from the germline V gene. This CDR3 contains 16 residues. CDR3 loop: CASSLVGSGVTDTQYF. The CDR3 DNA reads as TGTGCCAGCAGCTTAGTTGGGAGCGGGGTCACAGATACGCAGTATTTT.

Concerning this clonotype itself: At one of its ends the junction is not consistent with the germline gene, which may arise from a read error. This sequence joins TRBV23-1 and TRBJ2-5, with 7 bases matching TRBD1. TRBV23-1 is identified as an open reading frame with a role that is uncertain. The CDR3 length is 12 residues. CDR3: CVSSPDRDEQYF. DNA of the CDR3: TGCGTCAGCAGTCCCGACAGGGATGAGCAGTACTTC.

This clonotype was seen more than once but under ten times. The V gene is TRBV29-1, the J gene TRBJ1-2, with D possibly TRBD1 on 6 matching bases. The germline V gene has CDR1 SQVTM and CDR2 ANQGSEA. This CDR3 has 11 residues. V was pared by 7 bases and J by 6 bases, with 12 bases between. The CDR3 coding sequence is TGCAGCGCATGGGCAGGGGATGGCTACACCTTC. It translates to CSAWAGDGYTF.

This rearrangement joins TRBV20-1 to TRBJ1-2, with TRBD1 matching 8 bases. This CDR3 comprises 12 residues. Germline lookup yields CDR1 DFQATT and CDR2 SNEGSKA (reference sequence). V shed 2 bases and J 6 bases; nucleotides not matched to a gene: 2. This chain's CDR3 is CSARSGGHGYTF. The CDR3 DNA reads as TGCAGTGCTAGATCAGGGGGCCATGGCTACACCTTC.

The J gene is TRBJ2-1, the V gene TRBV6-1; weak D call: TRBD1 (6 bases). Trimming took off 0 bases at V and 7 bases at J, with 13 bases between the two ends. Germline loops: CDR1 MNHNS, CDR2 SASEGT. The CDR3 is made up of 15 amino acids. In nucleotides, the CDR3 is TGTGCCAGCAGTGAAGCGTCAGGGGTGAGGAATGAGCAGTTCTTC. This sequence encodes CASSEASGVRNEQFF.

This clonotype was observed a few times. The chain links TRBV18 to TRBJ2-7; no definite D call. CDR3 length equals 14 residues. V was clipped by 1 base and J by 0 bases, with 7 bases between them. Germline assignment: CDR1 KGHSH and CDR2 LQKENI. The CDR3 DNA sequence: TGTGCCAGCTCACCACAGAGGAGCTCCTACGAGCAGTACTTC. This gives the protein CASSPQRSSYEQYF.

The chain carries TRBV19 and TRBJ2-1; the D gene is possibly TRBD1 (6 bases). This CDR3 is 14 amino acids long. V was cut by 7 bases and J by 0 bases, with 10 bases left in between. Per germline, CDR1 LNHDA and CDR2 SQIVND (reference sequence). The CDR3 loop reads CASNRGHSYNEQFF. CDR3 DNA sequence: TGTGCCAGTAATAGGGGACACTCCTACAATGAGCAGTTCTTC.